The clone carrying this T cell receptor (delta chain) appeared a few times. The protein TCRdb gives is from a much larger clone and does not agree with this DNA's translation at residues 4 and 9, likely a read error; the protein shown here comes from the DNA. This specimen comes from a study of gamma-delta T cells after stem cell transplantation. TCRdb called clones anew from the RT-PCR reads with CATT. This repertoire shows roughly 14,000 delta-chain clones, approximately 8.5% found once; its top ten account for about 60%. The CDR3 sequence is 15 residues long. The germline CDR1 and CDR2 sequences are GEAIGNYY and EKD. V lost 5 bases and J 3 bases, leaving 18 bases between the germline ends.

The specimen sequenced was gamma-delta T cells. This TCR was sampled from a human donor. It is not recorded whose cells these are; they may come from a transplant donor. The chain employs TRDV2 and TRDJ1, with D possibly called TRDD1 or TRDD3 (5 bases each). The CDR3 here is CACGIVRGAPDKLIF. The DNA for the CDR3 is TGTGCCTGTGGCATAGTCCGGGGGGCACCCGATAAACTCATCTTT.